The entry below describes one T cell receptor beta chain. The antigen is unknown. These data come from a study of blood T cells in healthy people across ages. Overall study findings and caveats: Unsorted PBMC material precluded a definitive naive versus antigen-experienced comparison.

CDR3 length equals 13 residues. Looked up from germline, CDR1 is DFQATT and CDR2 is SNEGSKA (reference sequence). The ends were cut back, 3 bases at V and 12 bases at J, with 18 bases in the middle. Alongside a J-beta primer mix, a sample-barcoded 5' primer served in a second PCR lasting about 7 to 12 cycles. Each CDR3 protein is one row after TCRdb ran MiXCR on the 5' RACE reads. The repertoire holds 730,000 or so distinct CDR3 sequences, with about 40% as singletons. The genes are TRBV20-1 and TRBJ1-5; no definite D call. This clonotype was sampled from a woman in her sixties or seventies in good health. The sequenced material came from blood. The CDR3 is CSARDPAVEFQHF. The DNA of the CDR3 is TGCAGTGCTAGGGACCCTGCGGTTGAGTTCCAGCATTTT.